Shown below are 9 T cell receptor beta chains from a single sample sequenced in a study of T cell changes during pregnancy in multiple sclerosis (dated by TCRdb to between 2018 and 2020). The library was obtained by the immunoSEQ multiplex PCR assay. What TCRdb holds here is the immuneACCESS table cut down to in-frame rearrangements. Part of the clones is not present; checked against another copy, under half of the missing clones reflect an unresolved V gene, and the others are unexplained. This sample comprises around 60,000 clones, around 94% of them detected only once. Around 3.5% of the sample comes from the top ten. The sample in question was CD8+ T cells from peripheral blood mononuclear cells, obtained in the third trimester of pregnancy. The receptors shown here come from a female donor with multiple sclerosis, enrolled in a pregnancy study.

A single count supports this clone. The chain uses TRBV30 and TRBJ1-5; 7 positions agree with TRBD1. The CDR3 is 13 amino acids. CDR1 GTSNPN and CDR2 SVGIG come from the germline V gene (reference sequence). After removal of 3 bases from V and 5 bases from J, the junction contained 4 bases not matched to a gene. The DNA of the CDR3 is TGTGCCTGGAGCGCCGACAGGGATCAGCCCCAGCATTTT. It codes for CAWSADRDQPQHF.

The rearrangement uses TRBV6-1 and TRBJ2-7; 8 bases align to TRBD1. V shed 4 bases and J 5 bases; nucleotides not matched to a gene: 7. This CDR3 is 14 amino acids long. Germline assignment: CDR1 MNHNS and CDR2 SASEGT. The CDR3, as DNA: TGTGCCAGCAGTGCCGCGGACAGGGCCCACGAGCAGTACTTC. It translates to CASSAADRAHEQYF.

V gene TRBV13 combines with J gene TRBJ2-7; 9 nucleotides line up with TRBD1. The junction had 8 bases not matched to a gene; V was cut back by 5 bases and J by 3 bases. The CDR3 covers 15 residues. The germline gives CDR1 PRHDT, CDR2 FYEKMQ (reference sequence). CDR3 region: CASSGPQGAVYEQYF. The DNA of the CDR3 is TGTGCCAGCAGCGGGCCACAGGGGGCAGTCTACGAGCAGTACTTC.

The CDR3 sequence is CAWSVDSTEAFF. As DNA, the CDR3 is TGTGCCTGGAGTGTAGACAGCACTGAAGCTTTCTTT. This chain uses TRBV30 with TRBJ1-1; D is perhaps TRBD1 (5 bases). CDR3 length: 12 amino acids. Germline lookup yields CDR1 GTSNPN and CDR2 SVGIG (reference sequence). V gave up 0 bases and J gave up 4 bases, with 6 bases separating them.

V and J are TRBV30 and TRBJ1-5; D is possibly TRBD1 (5 bases). Germline V gene sequence: CDR1 GTSNPN, CDR2 SVGIG (reference sequence). Trimming removed 0 bases at V and 3 bases at J, with 18 bases between. This CDR3 has 17 residues. The chain's CDR3 is CAWSVREFGGFNQPQHF. Written as DNA, the CDR3 is TGTGCCTGGAGTGTAAGGGAGTTCGGGGGTTTCAATCAGCCCCAGCATTTT.

The gene calls are TRBV9 and TRBJ2-7, with 7 bases lining up with TRBD2. The germline V gene has CDR1 SGDLS and CDR2 YYNGEE. Trimming took 2 bases from V and 0 from J; bases not matched to a gene: 11. The CDR3 is made up of 17 amino acids. The CDR3 DNA is TGTGCCAGCAGCGTGGGAACTAGCGCCGAAAGCTCCTACGAGCAGTACTTC. It specifies CASSVGTSAESSYEQYF.

The gene calls are TRBV4-1 and TRBJ2-2, with D maybe TRBD1 (6 bases). V lost 4 bases and J lost 9, with 15 bases in between. The germline CDR1 and CDR2 sequences are MGHRA and YSYEKL. The CDR3 is made up of 14 amino acids. The CDR3 region has the DNA TGCGCCAGCAGCCCCACAGGGTCCCCCAGGGAGCTGTTTTTT. Protein sequence: CASSPTGSPRELFF.

This clone showed up just once. The chain uses TRBV30 and TRBJ1-5; 10 bases map to TRBD1. CDR3 length equals 13 residues. Losses at the gene ends were 4 bases for V and 6 bases for J; bases not matched to a gene: 3. CDR1 is GTSNPN, CDR2 SVGIG, per germline (reference sequence). DNA of the CDR3: TGTGCCTGGACGGGACAGGGGAGTCAGCCCCAGCATTTT. Amino acids: CAWTGQGSQPQHF.

This chain connects TRBV27 to TRBJ2-1, with TRBD2 matching over 8 bases. The germline V gene encodes CDR1 MNHEY and CDR2 SMNVEV (reference sequence). Trimming at V came to 6 bases and at J to 7 bases, leaving 11 bases not matched to a gene. The CDR3 runs to 15 residues. CDR3 sequence reads: CASSLAGTSFNEQFF. DNA for the CDR3: TGTGCCAGCAGCCTAGCCGGGACTAGTTTTAATGAGCAGTTCTTC.